These T cell receptor beta chains were read from a single sample in a study of shared clonotypes between healthy human individuals. This table comes from immunoSEQ multiplex PCR, and its TCRdb copy is limited to in-frame clones, with some not included. The table has more than 450,000 clones, 60% to 85% seen once. The sample was PBMCs. These receptors were collected from a woman between 35 and 50 years old in good health. Some clones in this sample may be carry-over from other donors' samples. The CDR3 runs from the conserved cysteine through the conserved F or W. A D gene is named only where the DNA matches it firmly. A clone size is listed for some rows: how often the clone was seen (once, few, many), or a class if it is expanded.

J gene | D gene | clone size | V gene | CDR3 DNA | CDR3 protein
TRBJ1-2 | TRBD1 | NA | TRBV18 | TGTGCCAGCTCATCGGACAGGTTTCCGTATGGCTACACCTTC | CASSSDRFPYGYTF
TRBJ2-5 | TRBD1 | NA | TRBV4-3 | TGCGCCAGCAGCCCGTCTCCCGGGACAGGGTGGGAAGAGACCCAGTACTTC | CASSPSPGTGWEETQYF
TRBJ2-3 | NA | NA | TRBV14 | TGTGCCAGCAGCCAAAGCGGAGCGGCAGATACGCAGTATTTT | CASSQSGAADTQYF
TRBJ1-1 | NA | NA | TRBV7-9 | TGTGCCAGCAGCTTAGAGTCGGACACTGAAGCTTTCTTT | CASSLESDTEAFF
TRBJ1-1 | NA | NA | TRBV6-5 | TGTGCCAGCAGCTCGAGCGGGACCTACACTGAAGCTTTCTTT | CASSSSGTYTEAFF
TRBJ2-3 | TRBD1 | NA | TRBV5-1 | TGCGCCAGCAGCTTGGAGGGACAGCCATGGACAGATACGCAGTATTTT | CASSLEGQPWTDTQYF
TRBJ1-6 | NA | NA | TRBV5-4 | TGTGCCAGCAGCGCCGGACAGACTTATAATTCACCCCTCCACTTT | CASSAGQTYNSPLHF
TRBJ1-4 | NA | NA | TRBV5-8 | TGTGCCAGCAGCAACAGGGTGCGGCATTCAACTAATGAAAAACTGTTTTTT | CASSNRVRHSTNEKLFF
TRBJ2-1 | TRBD2 | once | TRBV4-2 | TGTGCCAGCAGCCACTGGACTAGCGGGAACAATGAGCAGTTCTTC | CASSHWTSGNNEQFF
TRBJ2-1 | NA | NA | TRBV6-1 | TGTGCCAGCAGCGAAAAGACAGGCTCCTACAATGAGCAGTTCTTC | CASSEKTGSYNEQFF
TRBJ2-3 | NA | few | TRBV6-4 | TGTGCCAGCAGTGACGGGGTGGCTAGCACAGATACGCAGTATTTT | CASSDGVASTDTQYF
TRBJ2-5 | NA | NA | TRBV5-4 | TGTGCCAGCAGCTTTCGAGAGACCCAGTACTTC | CASSFRETQYF
TRBJ2-4 | TRBD2 | few | TRBV6-1 | TGTGCCAGCAGTGAAGCCGGGACTAGCGGGAGAAACATTCAGTACTTC | CASSEAGTSGRNIQYF
TRBJ2-3 | NA | NA | TRBV7-8 | TGTGCCAGCACCCTTACCTCGGTACAACGCACAGATACGCAGTATTTT | CASTLTSVQRTDTQYF
TRBJ2-7 | NA | NA | TRBV18 | TGTGCCAGCTCACCAAGTCGCGGCAGGGGCTACGAGCAGTACTTC | CASSPSRGRGYEQYF
TRBJ1-2 | NA | NA | TRBV28 | TGTGCCAGCAGTTTAAGGGCTGAGGGCTATGGCTACACCTTC | CASSLRAEGYGYTF
TRBJ2-3 | TRBD2 | NA | TRBV7-3 | TGTGCCAGCAGCCCACGGGCGGGAGGTGTAGATACGCAGTATTTT | CASSPRAGGVDTQYF
TRBJ1-2 | NA | NA | TRBV5-3 | TGTGCCAGAAGCTTGTCTCGAGGGGACTATGGCTACACCTTC | CARSLSRGDYGYTF
TRBJ1-1 | NA | NA | TRBV6-4 | TGTGCCAGCAGTGAGTTGGAAGCTTTCTTT | CASSELEAFF
TRBJ2-2 | TRBD2 | NA | TRBV7-9 | TGTGCCAGCAGCCCAGTTGGCGGGAGGACGGGAGTCACCGGGGAGCTGTTTTTT | CASSPVGGRTGVTGELFF
TRBJ1-5 | NA | few | TRBV30 | TGTGCCTGGACCCGGGACCTCAATCAGCCCCAGCATTTT | CAWTRDLNQPQHF
TRBJ1-2 | NA | few | TRBV19 | TGTGCCAGTTCCCCCTCCTTAGGAGGCTACACCTTC | CASSPSLGGYTF
TRBJ2-7 | TRBD2 | NA | TRBV23-1 | TGCGCCAGCAGTCAATCGGCTAGCGGGAGCTCCTACGAGCAGTACTTC | CASSQSASGSSYEQYF
TRBJ2-2 | TRBD2 | NA | TRBV11-3 | TGTGCCAGCAGCCTACGGCTAGCGGGAGGCCCCGGGGAGCTGTTTTTT | CASSLRLAGGPGELFF
TRBJ2-1 | TRBD2 | NA | TRBV7-9 | TGTGCCAGCAGCTTGGGACTAGGGTGGGACAATGAGCAGTTCTTC | CASSLGLGWDNEQFF
TRBJ2-6 | NA | NA | TRBV7-2 | TGTGCCAGCAGCTTAGGGGGCAGTGGGGCCAACGTCCTGACTTTC | CASSLGGSGANVLTF
TRBJ2-7 | NA | NA | TRBV6-5 | TGTGCCAGCAGTTCAAATGGACGGTGGTACGAGCAGTACTTC | CASSSNGRWYEQYF
TRBJ2-2 | TRBD2 | few | TRBV2 | TGTGCCAGCAGTGGGACTAGCGGCGGGGAGCTGTTTTTT | CASSGTSGGELFF
TRBJ1-1 | TRBD1 | NA | TRBV27 | TGTGCCACAAGACAGGGGAACACTGAAGCTTTCTTT | CATRQGNTEAFF
TRBJ1-1 | NA | NA | TRBV4-2 | TGTGCCAGCAGCGGACCGACAGGGAACACTGAAGCTTTCTTT | CASSGPTGNTEAFF
TRBJ1-5 | TRBD1 | NA | TRBV28 | TGTGCCAGCAGTTTACGAGGGCGACAGGGAGACAATCAGCCCCAGCATTTT | CASSLRGRQGDNQPQHF
TRBJ2-7 | NA | NA | TRBV4-2 | TGTGCCAGCAGCCACGGATACGAGTCCTACGAGCAGTACTTC | CASSHGYESYEQYF
TRBJ2-3 | NA | NA | TRBV18 | TGTGCCAGCTCACCGTCCTTGTCTCACACAGATACGCAGTATTTT | CASSPSLSHTDTQYF
TRBJ2-7 | NA | NA | TRBV12-5 | TGTGCTAGTGGTTTGGTAGGCAGGTACGAGCAGTACTTC | CASGLVGRYEQYF
TRBJ2-2 | TRBD2 | many | TRBV5-4 | TGTGCCAGCAGCCCGGGACTACTCACCGGGGAGCTGTTTTTT | CASSPGLLTGELFF
TRBJ1-1 | NA | NA | TRBV11-2 | TGTGCCAGCAGCATCCTGACAGGAGGGAACACTGAAGCTTTCTTT | CASSILTGGNTEAFF
TRBJ2-1 | TRBD2 | once | TRBV29-1 | TGCAGTTCCGGGAGCCTAGCGGGAGGGGATGAGCAGTTCTTC | CSSGSLAGGDEQFF
TRBJ1-1 | NA | NA | TRBV6-1 | TGTGCCAGCAGTGAAGCGCTTCGACAAGCGGAAGCTTTCTTT | CASSEALRQAEAFF
TRBJ2-7 | TRBD2 | NA | TRBV5-4 | TGTGCCAGCAGGGTAGCGGGACAAAGGCAGTACTTC | CASRVAGQRQYF
TRBJ1-1 | NA | once | TRBV13 | TGTGCCAGCAGCCGGGGCCCGGCCCGGGTTTGGAGGGCTTTCTTT | CASSRGPARVWRAFF
TRBJ2-1 | TRBD2 | NA | TRBV9 | TGTGCCAGCAGCCCGGGACTAGCGGGAGAGGGACCCGGGTTCTTC | CASSPGLAGEGPGFF
TRBJ2-4 | NA | few | TRBV4-1 | TGCGCCAGCGGAATTGGTACAGGGAGAGACATTCAGTACTTC | CASGIGTGRDIQYF
TRBJ2-5 | TRBD2 | NA | TRBV5-1 | TGCGCCAGCAGCTTGGCGGCGGGAGGGGGAGAGACCCAGTACTTC | CASSLAAGGGETQYF
TRBJ2-3 | NA | NA | TRBV7-3 | TGTGCCAGCAGCCTCGGTGCGGGACAGATTTTGGGAGATACGCAGTATTTT | CASSLGAGQILGDTQYF
TRBJ2-7 | NA | NA | TRBV27 | TGTGCCAGCAGAGGCGGGGTCCTTCCGTCCTACGAGCAGTACTTC | CASRGGVLPSYEQYF
TRBJ2-1 | TRBD2 | few | TRBV7-3 | TGTGCCAGCAGCGACTTAGCGGGAGGGTACAATGAGCAGTTCTTC | CASSDLAGGYNEQFF
TRBJ2-7 | NA | NA | TRBV10-3 | TGTGCCATCAGTGAGGACAGGAACTACGAGCAGTACTTC | CAISEDRNYEQYF
TRBJ1-2 | NA | NA | TRBV7-9 | TGTGCCAGCAGCCCGGGACCGGTCTATGGCTACACCTTC | CASSPGPVYGYTF
TRBJ2-5 | TRBD2 | NA | TRBV7-6 | TGTGCCAGCAGCCCCCAGGGACTAGCGGGAGTAGAGACCCAGTACTTC | CASSPQGLAGVETQYF
TRBJ2-7 | NA | NA | TRBV7-8 | TGTGCCAGCAGCACTCGGACTGTAGTCTACGAGCAGTACTTC | CASSTRTVVYEQYF
TRBJ2-7 | TRBD1 | NA | TRBV6-5 | TGTGCCAGCAGTTCGACAGGGTACTACGAGCAGTACTTC | CASSSTGYYEQYF
TRBJ1-3 | TRBD1 | NA | TRBV7-2 | TGTGCCAGCAGCCAACAGGGGGCCTCTGGAAACACCATATATTTT | CASSQQGASGNTIYF
TRBJ2-7 | TRBD2 | once | TRBV4-3 | TGCGCCAGCAGCCACTCTAGCGGGACGCCCTACGAGCAGTACTTC | CASSHSSGTPYEQYF
TRBJ2-7 | NA | NA | TRBV10-3 | TGTGCCATCAGTGAGCAGGGCCTTAGTCCCTCCTACGAGCAGTACTTC | CAISEQGLSPSYEQYF
TRBJ1-5 | NA | NA | TRBV28 | TGTGCCAGCAGGAGCAGGGACTTCGCCAATCAGCCCCAGCATTTT | CASRSRDFANQPQHF
TRBJ2-1 | TRBD2 | many | TRBV9 | TGTGCCAGCAGCCCGGGACTAGCGGGAGGGGGATACAATGAGCAGTTCTTC | CASSPGLAGGGYNEQFF
TRBJ2-6 | NA | NA | TRBV4-3 | TGCGCCAGCAGCATAGGGGGTGTTAACAGGGGAGGTAACGTCCTGACTTTC | CASSIGGVNRGGNVLTF
TRBJ2-6 | TRBD1 | NA | TRBV19 | TGTGCCAGTAGTAACAGGGGACCCGGGGCCAACGTCCTGACTTTC | CASSNRGPGANVLTF
TRBJ2-7 | NA | NA | TRBV6-1 | TGTGCCAGCCGCCGGCCCTTAAAGACCTACGAGCAGTACTTC | CASRRPLKTYEQYF
TRBJ1-1 | NA | NA | TRBV27 | TGTGCCAGCAGTTTATTTCGGGGGGAGGAAGCTTTCTTT | CASSLFRGEEAFF